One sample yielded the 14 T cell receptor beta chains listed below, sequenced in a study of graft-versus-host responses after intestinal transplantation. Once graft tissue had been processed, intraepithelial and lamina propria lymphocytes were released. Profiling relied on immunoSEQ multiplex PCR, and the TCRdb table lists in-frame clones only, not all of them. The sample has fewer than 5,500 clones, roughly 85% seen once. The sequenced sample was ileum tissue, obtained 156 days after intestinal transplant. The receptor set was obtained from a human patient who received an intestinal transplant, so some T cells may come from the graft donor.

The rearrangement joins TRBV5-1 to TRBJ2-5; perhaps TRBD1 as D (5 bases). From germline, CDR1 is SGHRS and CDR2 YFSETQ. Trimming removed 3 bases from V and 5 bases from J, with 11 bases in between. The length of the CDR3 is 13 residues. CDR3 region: CASSSDTQETQYF. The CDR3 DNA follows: TGCGCCAGCAGCTCGGACACGCAGGAGACCCAGTACTTC.

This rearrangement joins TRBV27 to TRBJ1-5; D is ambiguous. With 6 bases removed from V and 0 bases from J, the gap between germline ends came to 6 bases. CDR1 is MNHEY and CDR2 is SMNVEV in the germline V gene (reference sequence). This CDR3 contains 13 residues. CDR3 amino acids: CASSHYSNQPQHF. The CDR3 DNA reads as TGTGCCAGCAGCCATTATAGCAATCAGCCCCAGCATTTT.

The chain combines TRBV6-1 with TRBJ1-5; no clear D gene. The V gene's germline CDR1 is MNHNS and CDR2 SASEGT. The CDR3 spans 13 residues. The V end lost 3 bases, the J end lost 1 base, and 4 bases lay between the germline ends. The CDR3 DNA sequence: TGTGCCAGCAGTGACACCAGCAATCAGCCCCAGCATTTT. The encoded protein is CASSDTSNQPQHF.

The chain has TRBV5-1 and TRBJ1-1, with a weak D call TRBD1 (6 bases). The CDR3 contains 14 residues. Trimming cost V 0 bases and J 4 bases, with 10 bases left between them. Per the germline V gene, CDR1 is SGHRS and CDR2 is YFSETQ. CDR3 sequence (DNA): TGCGCCAGCAGCTTGGCAGGGGATCGCACTGAAGCTTTCTTT. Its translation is CASSLAGDRTEAFF.

Here the CDR3 reads CASSERPTGLLSGNTIYF. For the CDR3, the DNA is TGTGCCAGCAGTGAAAGGCCTACGGGGCTCCTCTCTGGAAACACCATATATTTT. The chain links TRBV6-1 to TRBJ1-3; a weak D match, TRBD1 (5 bases). Trimming pared 2 bases from V and 0 bases from J, leaving 17 bases between. The CDR3 extends over 18 amino acids. Germline V gives CDR1 MNHNS, CDR2 SASEGT.

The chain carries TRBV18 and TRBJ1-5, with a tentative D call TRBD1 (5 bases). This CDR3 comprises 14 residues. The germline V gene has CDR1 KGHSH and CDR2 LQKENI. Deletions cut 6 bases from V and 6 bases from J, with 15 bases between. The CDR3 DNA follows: TGTGCCAGCTCTGATGGGGGGAGAGGTCAGCCCCAGCATTTT. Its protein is CASSDGGRGQPQHF.

The CDR3 region is CASSSQGAGNTEAFF. CDR3 DNA: TGTGCCAGCAGTTCGCAGGGGGCCGGGAACACTGAAGCTTTCTTT. V gene TRBV28 combines with J gene TRBJ1-1, with 8 nucleotides matching TRBD1. After removal of 4 bases from V and 1 base from J, the junction contained 5 bases not matched to a gene. From germline, CDR1 is MDHEN and CDR2 SYDVKM. The CDR3 is 15 residues long.

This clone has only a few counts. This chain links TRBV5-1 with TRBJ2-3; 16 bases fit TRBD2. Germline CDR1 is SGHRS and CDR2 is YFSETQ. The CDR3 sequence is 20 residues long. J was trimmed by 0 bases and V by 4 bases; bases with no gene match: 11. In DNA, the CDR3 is TGCGCCAGCAGCCTGTACCCCGGGACTAGCGGGGGGGCGAGCACAGATACGCAGTATTTT. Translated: CASSLYPGTSGGASTDTQYF.

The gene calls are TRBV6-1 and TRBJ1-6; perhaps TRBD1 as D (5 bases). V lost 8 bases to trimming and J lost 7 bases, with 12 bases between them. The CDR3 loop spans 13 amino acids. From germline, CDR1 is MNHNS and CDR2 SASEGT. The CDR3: CASRGPWNSPLHF. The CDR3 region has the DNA TGTGCCAGCCGGGGCCCATGGAATTCACCCCTCCACTTT.

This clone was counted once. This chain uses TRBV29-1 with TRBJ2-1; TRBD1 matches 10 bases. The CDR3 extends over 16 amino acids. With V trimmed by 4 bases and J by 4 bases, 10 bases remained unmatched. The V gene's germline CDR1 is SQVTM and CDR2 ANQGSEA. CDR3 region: CSVARLRDRGYNEQFF. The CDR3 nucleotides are TGCAGCGTTGCAAGGCTTCGGGACAGGGGTTACAATGAGCAGTTCTTC.

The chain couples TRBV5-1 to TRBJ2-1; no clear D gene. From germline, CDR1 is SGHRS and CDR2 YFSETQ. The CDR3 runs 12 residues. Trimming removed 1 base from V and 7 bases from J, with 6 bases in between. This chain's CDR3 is CASSLSSNEQFF. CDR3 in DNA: TGCGCCAGCAGCTTGTCCTCGAATGAGCAGTTCTTC.

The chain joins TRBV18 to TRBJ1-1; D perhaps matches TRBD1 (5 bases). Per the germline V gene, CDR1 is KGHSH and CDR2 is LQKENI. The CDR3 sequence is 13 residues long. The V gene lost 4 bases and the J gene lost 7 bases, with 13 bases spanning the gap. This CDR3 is CASSLWDVGEAFF. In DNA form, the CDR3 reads TGTGCCAGCTCACTCTGGGACGTGGGTGAAGCTTTCTTT.

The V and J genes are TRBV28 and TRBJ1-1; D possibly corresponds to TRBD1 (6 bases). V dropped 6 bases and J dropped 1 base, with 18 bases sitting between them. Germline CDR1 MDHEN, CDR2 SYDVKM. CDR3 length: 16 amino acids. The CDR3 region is CASRRGGAVWNTEAFF. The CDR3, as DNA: TGTGCCAGCAGAAGGGGGGGCGCGGTTTGGAACACTGAAGCTTTCTTT.

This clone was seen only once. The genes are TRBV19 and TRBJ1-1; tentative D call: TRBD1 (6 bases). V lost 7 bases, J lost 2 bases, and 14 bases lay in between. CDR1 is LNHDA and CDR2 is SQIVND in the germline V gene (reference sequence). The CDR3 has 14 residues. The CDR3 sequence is CASNTDRTNTEAFF. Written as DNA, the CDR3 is TGTGCCAGTAATACCGACAGGACCAACACTGAAGCTTTCTTT.